This entry features one T cell receptor (beta chain) sequence. The data stem from a study of blood T cell repertoires in COVID-19. Study-level information: Samples came from the United States, Italy and Spain, spanning acute and convalescent COVID-19.

Original analysis: Reference gene primer amplification gave nucleated cell count estimates. Sequencing was performed with immunoSEQ multiplex PCR; in TCRdb, only in-frame clones are kept and a portion is missing. That table furnishes V, J and clone size, whereas the DNA furnished D and trimming. The sample gives about 75,000 clones, about 87% of which show up once; more than 5.5% is in the top ten. Looked up from germline, CDR1 is LGHDT and CDR2 is YNNKEL (reference sequence). The CDR3 sequence is 16 residues long. With 1 base clipped from V and 2 bases from J, the junction kept 2 bases outside the gene matches.

The sequenced sample was peripheral blood. The clonotype comes from a woman aged 45-65 years with acute or convalescent COVID-19. This chain links TRBV3-1 (or the pseudogene TRBV3-2) with TRBJ2-1; 10 bases are a match to TRBD2. Here the CDR3 reads CASSQVAGGPYNEQFF. The DNA for the CDR3 is TGTGCCAGCAGCCAAGTAGCGGGGGGCCCCTACAATGAGCAGTTCTTC.